The rows below give T cell receptor beta chains drawn from one sample of a study of cytomegalovirus exposure and HLA in healthy donors. TCRdb's table, derived via immunoSEQ multiplex PCR, lists solely in-frame clones and lacks some. In the table there are 200,000 to 250,000 clones, about 80% of which are singletons. The sequencing sample was made of PBMCs. The receptors come from a middle-aged woman in good health and CMV-seronegative. Each CDR3 is given with its conserved first and last residue. A D gene is named only where the DNA matches it firmly. Part of the rows lack a size; the others show once, few, many or a class for expanded clones.

J gene: TRBJ2-5
clone size: NA
V gene: TRBV13
D gene: NA
CDR3 DNA: TGTGCCAGCAGCCCCTTTGGCCCTTGGGAGACCCAGTACTTC
CDR3 protein: CASSPFGPWETQYF

J gene: TRBJ2-7
clone size: NA
V gene: TRBV27
D gene: TRBD1
CDR3 DNA: TGTGCCAGCAGGCCAAAGGGACAGAGCCACGAGCAGTACTTC
CDR3 protein: CASRPKGQSHEQYF

J gene: TRBJ2-7
clone size: NA
V gene: TRBV19
D gene: NA
CDR3 DNA: TGTGCCAGTAGTGCAGGGGCCTCCTACGAGCAGTACTTC
CDR3 protein: CASSAGASYEQYF

J gene: TRBJ2-5
clone size: NA
V gene: TRBV5-1
D gene: TRBD1
CDR3 DNA: TGCGCCAGCAGCTTTGCCGCGGACAGGGGAGAGACCCAGTACTTC
CDR3 protein: CASSFAADRGETQYF

J gene: TRBJ1-1
clone size: NA
V gene: TRBV18
D gene: TRBD1
CDR3 DNA: TGTGCCAGCTCACCAGACAGGGCTGAAGCTTTCTTT
CDR3 protein: CASSPDRAEAFF

J gene: TRBJ2-3
clone size: NA
V gene: TRBV14
D gene: TRBD2
CDR3 DNA: TGTGCCAGCAGCCAATTCCGGACTAGCGGGTTGGGAGATACGCAGTATTTT
CDR3 protein: CASSQFRTSGLGDTQYF

J gene: TRBJ1-2
clone size: NA
V gene: TRBV18
D gene: TRBD1
CDR3 DNA: TGTGCCAGCTCACCAGGACAGGGCCTCTATGGCTACACCTTC
CDR3 protein: CASSPGQGLYGYTF

J gene: TRBJ2-1
clone size: NA
V gene: TRBV5-4
D gene: TRBD1
CDR3 DNA: TGTGCCAGCAGCTTGGGACAGGGGATTAGCTCCTACAATGAGCAGTTCTTC
CDR3 protein: CASSLGQGISSYNEQFF

J gene: TRBJ1-1
clone size: NA
V gene: TRBV27
D gene: NA
CDR3 DNA: TGTGCCAGCAGTTTATATCGGCCCCAGGATGAAGCTTTCTTT
CDR3 protein: CASSLYRPQDEAFF

J gene: TRBJ2-3
clone size: NA
V gene: TRBV25-1
D gene: NA
CDR3 DNA: TGTGCCAGCAGTCCGGCTCTCGGGACAGATACGCAGTATTTT
CDR3 protein: CASSPALGTDTQYF

J gene: TRBJ2-1
clone size: NA
V gene: TRBV2
D gene: TRBD2
CDR3 DNA: TGTGCCAGCAGGGGTCCCGGGACTAGCGGGGGGCCCAATGAGCAGTTCTTC
CDR3 protein: CASRGPGTSGGPNEQFF

J gene: TRBJ1-3
clone size: NA
V gene: TRBV28
D gene: NA
CDR3 DNA: TGTGCCAGCAGGTCTGGGGGCGCAAACTCTGGAAACACCATATATTTT
CDR3 protein: CASRSGGANSGNTIYF

J gene: TRBJ2-2
clone size: NA
V gene: TRBV9
D gene: NA
CDR3 DNA: TGTGCCAGCAGCGTAGTTAGAGCGGGTGGTTCCGGGGAGCTGTTTTTT
CDR3 protein: CASSVVRAGGSGELFF

J gene: TRBJ1-1
clone size: NA
V gene: TRBV6-1
D gene: NA
CDR3 DNA: TGTGCCAGCAGTGAAGCTACATACAGGGACACTGAAGCTTTCTTT
CDR3 protein: CASSEATYRDTEAFF

J gene: TRBJ1-1
clone size: NA
V gene: TRBV5-1
D gene: NA
CDR3 DNA: TGCGCCAGCAGTCTGACAGTGAACACTGAAGCTTTCTTT
CDR3 protein: CASSLTVNTEAFF

J gene: TRBJ1-1
clone size: NA
V gene: TRBV6-6
D gene: NA
CDR3 DNA: TGTGCCAGCAGTAGAACATCTAGCTTAATGAACACTGAAGCTTTCTTT
CDR3 protein: CASSRTSSLMNTEAFF

J gene: TRBJ1-5
clone size: NA
V gene: TRBV6-5
D gene: NA
CDR3 DNA: TGTGCCAGCAGTTCCACACGACAGCCCCAGCATTTT
CDR3 protein: CASSSTRQPQHF

J gene: TRBJ2-1
clone size: NA
V gene: TRBV10-3
D gene: TRBD2
CDR3 DNA: TGTGCCATCAGGGCGGGGGAATATGAGCAGTTCTTC
CDR3 protein: CAIRAGEYEQFF

J gene: TRBJ2-7
clone size: NA
V gene: TRBV5-4
D gene: NA
CDR3 DNA: TGTGCCAGCAGCTTGCCCCAGGACACTTTAAGCGAGCAGTACTTC
CDR3 protein: CASSLPQDTLSEQYF

J gene: TRBJ1-2
clone size: NA
V gene: TRBV14
D gene: TRBD1
CDR3 DNA: TGTGCCAGCAGCCAGGGACAGGGGGCTGGCTACACCTTC
CDR3 protein: CASSQGQGAGYTF

J gene: TRBJ1-1
clone size: NA
V gene: TRBV4-1
D gene: NA
CDR3 DNA: TGCGCCAGCAGCCCTCGGGATGTGAATGAAGCTTTCTTT
CDR3 protein: CASSPRDVNEAFF

J gene: TRBJ1-5
clone size: NA
V gene: TRBV7-2
D gene: TRBD1
CDR3 DNA: TGTGCCAGCAGCTTATCCGTAGGGGGCGCGCAGCCCCAGCATTTT
CDR3 protein: CASSLSVGGAQPQHF

J gene: TRBJ2-2
clone size: NA
V gene: TRBV5-1
D gene: TRBD1
CDR3 DNA: TGCGCCAGCCACTCCACAGGGGTTTCGGGGGAGCTGTTTTTT
CDR3 protein: CASHSTGVSGELFF

J gene: TRBJ2-3
clone size: NA
V gene: TRBV4-3
D gene: TRBD2
CDR3 DNA: TGCGCCAGCAGCCAAGAAAGCGGGGGGGCACGTAGCACAGATACGCAGTATTTT
CDR3 protein: CASSQESGGARSTDTQYF

J gene: TRBJ2-2
clone size: NA
V gene: TRBV2
D gene: TRBD1
CDR3 DNA: TGTGCCAGCAGTGCCGGGACAGGGTTGGCCGGGGAGCTGTTTTTT
CDR3 protein: CASSAGTGLAGELFF

J gene: TRBJ2-7
clone size: NA
V gene: TRBV10-3
D gene: TRBD1
CDR3 DNA: TGTGCCATCCGGACAGGGGGCTACGAGCAGTACTTC
CDR3 protein: CAIRTGGYEQYF

J gene: TRBJ1-1
clone size: once
V gene: TRBV2
D gene: NA
CDR3 DNA: TGTGCCAGCAACCTACTGAACACTGAAGCTTTCTTT
CDR3 protein: CASNLLNTEAFF

J gene: TRBJ1-6
clone size: NA
V gene: TRBV2
D gene: NA
CDR3 DNA: TGTGCCAGCTCCGGGGGTCTTGGGTTTTCACCCCTCCACTTT
CDR3 protein: CASSGGLGFSPLHF

J gene: TRBJ2-1
clone size: NA
V gene: TRBV6-5
D gene: TRBD2
CDR3 DNA: TGTGCCAGCAGGGGACTAGCGGGGGGCCGGGCCGAGCAGTTCTTC
CDR3 protein: CASRGLAGGRAEQFF

J gene: TRBJ1-4
clone size: NA
V gene: TRBV5-1
D gene: TRBD1
CDR3 DNA: TGCGCCAGCAGCTTATATGGGACAGCTGAAAAACTGTTTTTT
CDR3 protein: CASSLYGTAEKLFF

J gene: TRBJ2-5
clone size: NA
V gene: TRBV10-2
D gene: NA
CDR3 DNA: TGCGCCAGCAGTCTAGCGTCCCAAGAGACCCAGTACTTC
CDR3 protein: CASSLASQETQYF

J gene: TRBJ1-1
clone size: few
V gene: TRBV5-6
D gene: TRBD1
CDR3 DNA: TGTGCCAGCAGCTTGCCTGGACAGGGGGATGGCGTCTACACTGAAGCTTTCTTT
CDR3 protein: CASSLPGQGDGVYTEAFF

J gene: TRBJ1-2
clone size: NA
V gene: TRBV4-3
D gene: TRBD1
CDR3 DNA: TGCGCCAGCAGCCAAGATGAAGCAGGGGGCCGCTATGGCTACACCTTC
CDR3 protein: CASSQDEAGGRYGYTF

J gene: TRBJ2-5
clone size: NA
V gene: TRBV4-1
D gene: TRBD2
CDR3 DNA: TGCGCCAGCAGCCAAGATCTAGCGGGATTGACCCAGTACTTC
CDR3 protein: CASSQDLAGLTQYF

J gene: TRBJ2-3
clone size: NA
V gene: TRBV6-5
D gene: NA
CDR3 DNA: TGTGCCAGCAGTTACTCAGTAGCTGCAGATACGCAGTATTTT
CDR3 protein: CASSYSVAADTQYF

J gene: TRBJ2-3
clone size: NA
V gene: TRBV9
D gene: TRBD2
CDR3 DNA: TGTGCCAGCAGCGTTAGTCTGACGGGACTAGCGGGGGGCGCTAGCACAGATACGCAGTATTTT
CDR3 protein: CASSVSLTGLAGGASTDTQYF

J gene: TRBJ1-2
clone size: once
V gene: TRBV5-6
D gene: NA
CDR3 DNA: TGTGCCAGCAGCCCCCTGGGGACATCAGGCTATGGCTACACCTTC
CDR3 protein: CASSPLGTSGYGYTF

J gene: TRBJ1-2
clone size: NA
V gene: TRBV7-2
D gene: TRBD1
CDR3 DNA: TGTGCCAGCAGCTTCACTACAGGGGGCGATGGCTACACCTTC
CDR3 protein: CASSFTTGGDGYTF

J gene: TRBJ2-7
clone size: NA
V gene: TRBV5-1
D gene: NA
CDR3 DNA: TGCGCCAGCAGACGTGACAACCCCTACGAGCAGTACTTC
CDR3 protein: CASRRDNPYEQYF

J gene: TRBJ1-2
clone size: NA
V gene: TRBV4-1
D gene: NA
CDR3 DNA: TGCGCCAGCAGCCAAGATTGGGCAGGCTATGGCTACACCTTC
CDR3 protein: CASSQDWAGYGYTF

J gene: TRBJ1-5
clone size: NA
V gene: TRBV19
D gene: TRBD1
CDR3 DNA: TGTGCCAGTAGTGAAAGACAGGGGACGAGGCAGCCCCAGCATTTT
CDR3 protein: CASSERQGTRQPQHF

J gene: TRBJ1-3
clone size: few
V gene: TRBV4-3
D gene: NA
CDR3 DNA: TGCGCCAGCAGCCAAAAATTGGAGTATGGAAGTAACACCATATATTTT
CDR3 protein: CASSQKLEYGSNTIYF

J gene: TRBJ2-3
clone size: NA
V gene: TRBV19
D gene: TRBD2
CDR3 DNA: TGTGCCAGTAGTATAGATAAGCGGGGGAGGACAGATACGCAGTATTTT
CDR3 protein: CASSIDKRGRTDTQYF

J gene: TRBJ2-7
clone size: NA
V gene: TRBV19
D gene: TRBD1
CDR3 DNA: TGTGCCAGTAGCCCAGGGGGCAATCCATCCTACGAGCAGTACTTC
CDR3 protein: CASSPGGNPSYEQYF

J gene: TRBJ2-5
clone size: once
V gene: TRBV2
D gene: NA
CDR3 DNA: TGTGCCAGCAGTGCGGGACTGGAAGGAGAGACCCAGTACTTC
CDR3 protein: CASSAGLEGETQYF

J gene: TRBJ1-4
clone size: NA
V gene: TRBV30
D gene: NA
CDR3 DNA: TGTGCCTGGAAGAAGGGGGTGTCGGGTGAAAAACTGTTTTTT
CDR3 protein: CAWKKGVSGEKLFF

J gene: TRBJ1-1
clone size: NA
V gene: TRBV9
D gene: NA
CDR3 DNA: TGTGCCAGCAGCCTAACTGTCGAGGATGAAGCTTTCTTT
CDR3 protein: CASSLTVEDEAFF

J gene: TRBJ1-3
clone size: NA
V gene: TRBV29-1
D gene: TRBD1
CDR3 DNA: TGCAGCGTCATACAGGGGGCGCCTGGAAACACCATATATTTT
CDR3 protein: CSVIQGAPGNTIYF

J gene: TRBJ2-2
clone size: NA
V gene: TRBV5-1
D gene: NA
CDR3 DNA: TGCGCCAACCGGCGGGACGCGAACACCGGGGAGCTGTTTTTT
CDR3 protein: CANRRDANTGELFF